The clone carrying this T cell receptor beta chain came up many times. These data come from a study of Graves' ophthalmopathy and Graves' hyperthyroidism. RNA served as the template for amplifying TCR beta CDR3 regions. First-round RT-PCR employed HTBI primers, with a second-round multiplex PCR after it. TCRdb re-derived calls from the multiplex PCR reads in MiXCR, one entry per CDR3 protein. In the table there are roughly 300,000 distinct CDR3 sequences, 15% to 20% of which are singletons. This CDR3 has 14 amino acids. V trimming: 7 bases; J trimming: 6 bases; junction bases outside the gene matches: 7. The germline V gene has CDR1 ENHRY and CDR2 SYGVKD.

The clonotype was recovered from an adult man with Graves' ophthalmopathy. V gene TRBV10-3 combines with J gene TRBJ2-7; 12 positions agree with TRBD1. Sequencing used peripheral blood. CDR3 DNA sequence: TGTGCCATCAAGAGGGGACAGGGGGCGAGCGAGCAGTACTTC. Translation: CAIKRGQGASEQYF.